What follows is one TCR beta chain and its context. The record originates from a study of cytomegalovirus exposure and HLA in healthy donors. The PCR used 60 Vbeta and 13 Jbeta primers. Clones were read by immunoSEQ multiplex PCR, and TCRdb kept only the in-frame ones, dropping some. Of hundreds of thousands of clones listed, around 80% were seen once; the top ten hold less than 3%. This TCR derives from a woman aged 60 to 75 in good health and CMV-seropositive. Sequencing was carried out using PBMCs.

Here the CDR3 DNA reads TGTGCCAGCTCACCGGGTAGACTAGCGGTATACGAGCAGTACTTC. Translating it yields CASSPGRLAVYEQYF. The chain is built from TRBV18 and TRBJ2-7, with 9 bases that match TRBD2. The V and J ends lost 3 bases and 4 bases, in that order; junction bases with no gene match: 7. Germline assignment: CDR1 KGHSH and CDR2 LQKENI. The CDR3 spans 15 residues. The full variable domain, with the rest looked up from reference TRBV18 and TRBJ2-7, is NAGVMQNPRHLVRRRGQEARLRCSPMKGHSHVYWYRQLPEEGLKFMVYLQKENIIDESGMPKERFSAEFPKEGPSILRIQQVVRGDSAAYFCASSPGRLAVYEQYFGPGTRLTVT.